This T cell receptor (beta chain) was recovered during a study of identical twins. Study results and caveats: Findings came from cross-sectional statistics, without long-term follow-up of donors. The models gave estimates that fell short of the out-of-frame TCR alpha sharing seen in monozygotic twins. Researchers reported excess low generation probability among twin-shared out-of-frame alpha sequences.

The table lists this clonotype with a few counts. Antigen: not known. Addition of a universal primer site occurred through template switching, and cDNA carried unique molecular identifiers. TCRdb independently ran MiXCR on the 5' RACE reads; one entry per CDR3 protein. The sample comprises about 240,000 distinct CDR3 sequences, approximately 12% of which are singletons, and about 4.1% rests with the top ten. The CDR3 has 15 residues. V trimming: 4 bases; J trimming: 12 bases; junction bases outside the gene matches: 10. Germline assignment: CDR1 SNHLY and CDR2 FYNNEI. These data were also reused for a study on yellow fever vaccine responses in identical twins.

The sample consisted of memory (CD45RO+) T cells sorted from blood. The sequence was obtained from a woman aged 18 to 35 in good health. V usage is TRBV2 and J usage is TRBJ2-1; TRBD1 matches at 12 bases. The CDR3 DNA sequence: TGTGCCAGCAGTGCCCCGGGACAGGGGGCGCACGGGCAGTTCTTC. This sequence encodes CASSAPGQGAHGQFF.